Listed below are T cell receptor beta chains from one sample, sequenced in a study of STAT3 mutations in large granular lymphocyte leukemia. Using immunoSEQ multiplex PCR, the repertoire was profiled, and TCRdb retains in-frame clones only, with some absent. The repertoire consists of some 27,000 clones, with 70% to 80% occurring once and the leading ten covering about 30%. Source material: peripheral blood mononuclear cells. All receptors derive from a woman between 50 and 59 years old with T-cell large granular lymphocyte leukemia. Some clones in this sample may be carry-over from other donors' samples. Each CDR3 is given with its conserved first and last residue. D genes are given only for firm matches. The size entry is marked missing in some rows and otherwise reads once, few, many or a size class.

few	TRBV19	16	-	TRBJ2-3	TGTGCCAGTAGCCGAGGGCGGGGCACTAGCACAGATACGCAGTATTTT	CASSRGRGTSTDTQYF
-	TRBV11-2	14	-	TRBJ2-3	TGTGCCAGCAGATTGGGGGTGGGACCTCATACGCAGTATTTT	CASRLGVGPHTQYF
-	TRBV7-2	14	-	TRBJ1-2	TGTGCCAGCAGCTTAGAAAGATCTAACTATGGCTACACCTTC	CASSLERSNYGYTF
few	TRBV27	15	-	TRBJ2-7	TGTGCCAGCAGTTTACCTCCACGGGGACCGTACGAGCAGTACTTC	CASSLPPRGPYEQYF
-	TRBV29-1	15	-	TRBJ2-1	TGCAGCGTCGACGACATGGGTAGCTCCTACAATGAGCAGTTCTTC	CSVDDMGSSYNEQFF
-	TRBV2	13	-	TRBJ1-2	TGTGCCAGCAGTGATAGCAGACACTATGGCTACACCTTC	CASSDSRHYGYTF
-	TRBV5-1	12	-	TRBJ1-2	TGCGCCAGCAGCAGGGACACCTATGGCTACACCTTC	CASSRDTYGYTF
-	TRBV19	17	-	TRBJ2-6	TGTGCCAGTAGTTCAGTTGTTGGGGCCTCTGGGGCCAACGTCCTGACTTTC	CASSSVVGASGANVLTF
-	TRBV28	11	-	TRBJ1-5	TGTGCCAGCAGTTTAGGAAAGCCCCAGCATTTT	CASSLGKPQHF
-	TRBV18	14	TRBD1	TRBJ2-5	TGTGCCAGCTCACGCACACAGGGGTTCGGGACCCAGTACTTC	CASSRTQGFGTQYF
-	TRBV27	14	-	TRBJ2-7	TGTGCCAGCAGTTCCTACGGGTTGGAGGACGAGCAGTACTTC	CASSSYGLEDEQYF
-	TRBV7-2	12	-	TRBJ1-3	TGTGCCAGCAGTCGGGGCGGAAACACCATATATTTT	CASSRGGNTIYF
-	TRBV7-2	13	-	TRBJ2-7	TGTGCCAGCAGCTTCGGAGGATCCTACGAGCAGTACTTC	CASSFGGSYEQYF
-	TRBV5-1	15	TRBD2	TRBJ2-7	TGCGCCAGCAGCCGTCGGCGGGAGGGCCCCTACGAGCAGTACTTC	CASSRRREGPYEQYF
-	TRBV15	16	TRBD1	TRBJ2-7	TGTGCCACCAGCAGAGAACGTAGGACAGGTGGGGACGAGCAGTACTTC	CATSRERRTGGDEQYF
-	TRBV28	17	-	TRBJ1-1	TGTGCCAGCAGTCGCCCGTCAAGATTTGGTGGTGACACTGAAGCTTTCTTT	CASSRPSRFGGDTEAFF
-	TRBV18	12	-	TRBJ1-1	TGTGCCAGCTCCGCTCAGGGAAGTGAAGCTTTCTTT	CASSAQGSEAFF
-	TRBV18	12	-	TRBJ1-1	TGTGCCAGCTCATTCAAGAGGACTGAAGCTTTCTTT	CASSFKRTEAFF
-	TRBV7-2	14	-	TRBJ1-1	TGTGCCAGCAGCTTAAGGCGGGGGAACACTGAAGCTTTCTTT	CASSLRRGNTEAFF
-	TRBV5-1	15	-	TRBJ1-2	TGCGCCAGCAGCTTGGCGGGGACAAGTAACTATGGCTACACCTTC	CASSLAGTSNYGYTF
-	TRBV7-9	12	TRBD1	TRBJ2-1	TGTGCCAGCACCCCCGACAGGGTTGAGCAGTTCTTC	CASTPDRVEQFF
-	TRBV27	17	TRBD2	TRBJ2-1	TGTGCCAGCAGTCTTAATGCGGGACTAGCGTCCTACAATGAGCAGTTCTTC	CASSLNAGLASYNEQFF
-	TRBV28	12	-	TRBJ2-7	TGTGCCAGCAGTTTACCGGGGCACGAGCAGTACTTC	CASSLPGHEQYF
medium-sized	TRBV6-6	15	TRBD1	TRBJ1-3	TGTGCCAGCAGTTCACAGGGGGCTCATGGAAACACCATATATTTT	CASSSQGAHGNTIYF
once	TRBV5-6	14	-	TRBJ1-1	TGTGCCAGCAGCCCCCGGGACCTCGGGGCTGAAGCTTTCTTT	CASSPRDLGAEAFF
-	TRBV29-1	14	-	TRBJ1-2	TGCAGCGTCGTGAGGACCGACAAGAACTATGGCTACACCTTC	CSVVRTDKNYGYTF
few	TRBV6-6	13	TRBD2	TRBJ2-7	TGTGCCAGCAGACTAGCGGAGGACTACGAGCAGTACTTC	CASRLAEDYEQYF
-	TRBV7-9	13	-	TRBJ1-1	TGTGCCAGTTTTCTCACGTCAGACACTGAAGCTTTCTTT	CASFLTSDTEAFF
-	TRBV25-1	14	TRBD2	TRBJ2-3	TGTGCCAGCCGGACTAGCGGGAGTCTTGGTACGCAGTATTTT	CASRTSGSLGTQYF
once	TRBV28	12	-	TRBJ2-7	TGTGCCAGCAGTTCGCTCGAATACGAGCAGTACTTC	CASSSLEYEQYF
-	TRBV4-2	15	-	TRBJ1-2	TGTGCCAGCAGCCAAGATACAGGGACGGTCTATGGCTACACCTTC	CASSQDTGTVYGYTF
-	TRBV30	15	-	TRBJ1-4	TGTGCCTGGAGGGGAGGCAGGGCCAATAATGAAAAACTGTTTTTT	CAWRGGRANNEKLFF
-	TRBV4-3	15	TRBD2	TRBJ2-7	TGCGCCAGCAGCCAAGTGGCGGGAGCCTCCTACGAGCAGTACTTC	CASSQVAGASYEQYF
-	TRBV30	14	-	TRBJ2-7	TGTGCCTGGACTCCCGACAGCACCCTCTACGAGCAGTACTTC	CAWTPDSTLYEQYF
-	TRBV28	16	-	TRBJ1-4	TGTGCCAGCAGTTTTGGGTTCGGGGGATTGAATGAAAAACTGTTTTTT	CASSFGFGGLNEKLFF